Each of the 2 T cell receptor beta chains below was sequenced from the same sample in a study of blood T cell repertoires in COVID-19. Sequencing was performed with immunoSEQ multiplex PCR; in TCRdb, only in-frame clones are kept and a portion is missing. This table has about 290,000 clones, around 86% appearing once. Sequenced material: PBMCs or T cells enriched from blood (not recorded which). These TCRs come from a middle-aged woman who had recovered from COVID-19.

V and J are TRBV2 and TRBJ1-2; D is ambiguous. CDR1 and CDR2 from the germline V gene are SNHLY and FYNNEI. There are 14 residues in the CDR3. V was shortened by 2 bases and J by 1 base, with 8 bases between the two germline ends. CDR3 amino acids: CASSEQTINYGYTF. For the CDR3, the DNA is TGTGCCAGCAGTGAACAGACTATTAACTATGGCTACACCTTC.

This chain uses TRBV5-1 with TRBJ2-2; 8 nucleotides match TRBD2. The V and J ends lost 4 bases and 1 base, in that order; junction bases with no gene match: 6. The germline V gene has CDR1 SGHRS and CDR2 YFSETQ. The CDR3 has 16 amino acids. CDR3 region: CASSPSRGGNTGELFF. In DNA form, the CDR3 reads TGCGCCAGCAGCCCTTCCCGGGGGGGGAACACCGGGGAGCTGTTTTTT. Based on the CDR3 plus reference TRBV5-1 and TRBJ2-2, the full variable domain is KAGVTQTPRYLIKTRGQQVTLSCSPISGHRSVSWYQQTPGQGLQFLFEYFSETQRNKGNFPGRFSGRQFSNSRSEMNVSTLELGDSALYLCASSPSRGGNTGELFFGEGSRLTVL.